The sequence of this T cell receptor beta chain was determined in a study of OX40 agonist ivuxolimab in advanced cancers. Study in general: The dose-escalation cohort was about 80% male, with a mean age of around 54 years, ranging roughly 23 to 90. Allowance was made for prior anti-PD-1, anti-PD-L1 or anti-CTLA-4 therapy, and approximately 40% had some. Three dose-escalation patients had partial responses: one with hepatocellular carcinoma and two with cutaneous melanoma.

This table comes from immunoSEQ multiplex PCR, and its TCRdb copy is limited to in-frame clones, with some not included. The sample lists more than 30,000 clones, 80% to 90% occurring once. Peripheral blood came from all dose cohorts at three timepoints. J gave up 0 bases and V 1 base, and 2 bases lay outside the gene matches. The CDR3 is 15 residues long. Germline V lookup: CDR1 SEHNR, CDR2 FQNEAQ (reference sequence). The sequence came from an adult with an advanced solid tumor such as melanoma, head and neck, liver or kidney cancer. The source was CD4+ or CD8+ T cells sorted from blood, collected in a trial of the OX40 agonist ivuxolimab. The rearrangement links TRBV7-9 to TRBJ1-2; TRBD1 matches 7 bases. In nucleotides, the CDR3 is TGTGCCAGCAGCTTAGGGCAGGGGGCTAACTATGGCTACACCTTC. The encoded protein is CASSLGQGANYGYTF.